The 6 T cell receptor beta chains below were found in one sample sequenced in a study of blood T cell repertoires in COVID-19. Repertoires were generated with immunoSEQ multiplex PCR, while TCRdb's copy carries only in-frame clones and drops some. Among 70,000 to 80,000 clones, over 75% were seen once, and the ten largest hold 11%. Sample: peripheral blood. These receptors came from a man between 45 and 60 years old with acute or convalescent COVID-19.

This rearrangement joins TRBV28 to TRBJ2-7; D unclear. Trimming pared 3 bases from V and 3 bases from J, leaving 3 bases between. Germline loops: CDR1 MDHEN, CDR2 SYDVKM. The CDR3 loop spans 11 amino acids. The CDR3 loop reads CASSFNYEQYF. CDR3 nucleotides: TGTGCCAGCAGTTTTAACTACGAGCAGTACTTC.

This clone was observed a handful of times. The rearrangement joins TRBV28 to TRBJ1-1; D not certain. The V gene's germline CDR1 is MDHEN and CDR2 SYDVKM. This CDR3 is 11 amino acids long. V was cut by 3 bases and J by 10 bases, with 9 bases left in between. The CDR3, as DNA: TGTGCCAGCAGTTTTGGAGGGTTAGCTTTCTTT. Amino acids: CASSFGGLAFF.

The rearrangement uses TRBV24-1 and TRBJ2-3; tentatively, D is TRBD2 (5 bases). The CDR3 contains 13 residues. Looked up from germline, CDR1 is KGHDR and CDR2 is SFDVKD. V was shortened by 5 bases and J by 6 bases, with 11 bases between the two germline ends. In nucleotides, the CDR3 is TGTGCCACCAGTGTCGGCGGGCGGGATACGCAGTATTTT. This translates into CATSVGGRDTQYF.

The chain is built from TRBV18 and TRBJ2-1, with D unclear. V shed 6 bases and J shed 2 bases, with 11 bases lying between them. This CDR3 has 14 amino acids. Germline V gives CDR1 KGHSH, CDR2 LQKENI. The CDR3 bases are TGTGCCAGCTCCCTCTCCTGGCCCTACAATGAGCAGTTCTTC. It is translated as CASSLSWPYNEQFF.

For the CDR3, the DNA is TGCGCCAGCAGCCAAGAGTTTGCAGGGGGCTTGAACACTGAAGCTTTCTTT. It yields the protein CASSQEFAGGLNTEAFF. This rearrangement joins TRBV4-3 to TRBJ1-1; TRBD1 matches at 8 bases. Germline V lookup: CDR1 LGHNA, CDR2 YSLEER. V was pared by 0 bases and J by 0 bases, with 6 bases of the junction left unmatched. The CDR3 runs 17 residues.

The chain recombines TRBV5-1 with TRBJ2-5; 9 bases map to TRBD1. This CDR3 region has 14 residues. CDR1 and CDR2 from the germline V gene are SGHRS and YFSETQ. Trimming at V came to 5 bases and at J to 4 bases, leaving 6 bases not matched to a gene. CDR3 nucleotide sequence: TGCGCCAGCAGGCCCACAGGGGGCCGAGAGACCCAGTACTTC. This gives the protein CASRPTGGRETQYF.